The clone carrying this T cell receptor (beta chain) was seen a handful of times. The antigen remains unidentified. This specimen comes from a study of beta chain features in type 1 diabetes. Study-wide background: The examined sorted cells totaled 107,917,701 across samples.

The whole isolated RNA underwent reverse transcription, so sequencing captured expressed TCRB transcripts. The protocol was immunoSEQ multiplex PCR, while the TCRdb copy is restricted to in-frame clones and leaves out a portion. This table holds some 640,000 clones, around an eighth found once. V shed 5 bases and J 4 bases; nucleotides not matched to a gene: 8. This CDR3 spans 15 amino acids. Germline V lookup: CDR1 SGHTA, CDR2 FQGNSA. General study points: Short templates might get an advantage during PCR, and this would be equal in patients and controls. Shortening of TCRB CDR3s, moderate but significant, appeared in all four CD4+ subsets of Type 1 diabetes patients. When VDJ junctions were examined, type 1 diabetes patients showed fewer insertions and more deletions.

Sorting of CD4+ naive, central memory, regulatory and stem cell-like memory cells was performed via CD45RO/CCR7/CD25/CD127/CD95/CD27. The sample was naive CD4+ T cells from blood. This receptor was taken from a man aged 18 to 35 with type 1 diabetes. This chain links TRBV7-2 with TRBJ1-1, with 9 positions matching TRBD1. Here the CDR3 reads CASSMRQGEITEAFF. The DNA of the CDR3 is TGTGCCAGCAGCATGCGACAGGGGGAGATCACTGAAGCTTTCTTT.